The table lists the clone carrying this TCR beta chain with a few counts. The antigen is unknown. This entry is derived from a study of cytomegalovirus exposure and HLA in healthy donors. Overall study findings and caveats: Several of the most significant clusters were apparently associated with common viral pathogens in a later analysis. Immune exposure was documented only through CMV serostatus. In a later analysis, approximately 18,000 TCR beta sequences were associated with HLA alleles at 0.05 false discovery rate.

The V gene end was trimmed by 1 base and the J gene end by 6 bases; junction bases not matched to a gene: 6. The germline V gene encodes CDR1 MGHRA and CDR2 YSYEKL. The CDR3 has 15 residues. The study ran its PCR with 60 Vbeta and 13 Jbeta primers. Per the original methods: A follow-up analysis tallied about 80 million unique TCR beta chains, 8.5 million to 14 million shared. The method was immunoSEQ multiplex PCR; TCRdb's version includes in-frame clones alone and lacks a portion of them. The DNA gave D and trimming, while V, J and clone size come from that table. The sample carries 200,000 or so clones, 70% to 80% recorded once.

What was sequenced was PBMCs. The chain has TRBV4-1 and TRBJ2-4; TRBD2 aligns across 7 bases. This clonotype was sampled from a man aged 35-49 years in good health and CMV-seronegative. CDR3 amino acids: CASSQVIGEGNIQYF. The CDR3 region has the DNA TGCGCCAGCAGCCAAGTCATAGGGGAGGGAAACATTCAGTACTTC.